This TCR beta chain stems from a study of breast tumors, draining lymph nodes, adjacent tissues (dated by TCRdb to the mid-2010s). For context, the study as a whole: The study compared TCR beta repertoires across tumor, adjacent nontumor tissue and axillary lymph nodes from breast cancer patients. In human breast cancer, the study set out to assess how tumor, surrounding tissue and draining lymph node repertoires relate to one another and whether T cells might be exchanged between them.

This clonotype was detected many times. There is no known antigen for this receptor. This could be a read error, since a much larger clone is one nucleotide away. Summary of the overall study and its limitations: The conclusion that tumor T cells originate in lymph nodes was framed as consistent with a hypothesis rather than directly demonstrated. The data were considered consistent with the idea that most tumor T cells come from the lymph node and then expand in tumor tissue. In luminal-like breast cancer, tumor and nontumor tissue repertoires resembled each other significantly more than in basal-like breast cancer. Tumors showed preferential V and J gene usage, and their T-cell repertoire diversity fell below that of lymph nodes yet above that of nontumor tissue.

Lymph node samples were obtained from the axillary draining lymph nodes of breast cancer patients. TCRdb names Illumina HiSeq 2000 as the instrument used. Multiplex PCR amplification was used to build the TCR beta chain libraries. The amplified TCR beta chain products were analyzed by high-throughput sequencing. Through fastp at Q25 and MiXCR, TCRdb rebuilt clones from the public reads, retaining in-frame beta chains. Under each unique CDR3 protein, matching rows form one entry showing the most common genes and DNA. For this sample the table gives 200,000 or so distinct CDR3 sequences, of which approximately 31% were detected only once. Approximately 4.5% of the sample is held by the ten biggest clonotypes. The CDR3 runs 15 amino acids, cysteine and phenylalanine included. Only the CDR3 DNA stays, 45 bases, in frame from base 1. The germline V gene supplies CDR1 SGHVS and CDR2 FQNEAQ.

This receptor was taken from a female donor with breast cancer. Some clones in this sample may be carry-over from other donors' samples. The sequencing sample was made of axillary lymph node tissue. This chain joins TRBV7-8 to TRBJ2-1; TRBD2 lines up with 11 middle nucleotides. The sequence in DNA is TGTGCCAGCAGACTAGCGGGAGCCACCGACAATGAGCAGTCCTTC. Its coded protein is CASRLAGATDNEQSF.